This is a list of T cell receptor beta chains from one sample in a study of regulatory T cells in long-lasting Graves disease. TCRdb redid the calling of the multiplex PCR reads with MiXCR, one entry per CDR3 protein. The repertoire has over 300,000 distinct CDR3 sequences, about a sixth of them found once; the top ten carry 22%. Here the sequenced sample was peripheral blood mononuclear cells (PBMCs), taken at new diagnosis, from a patient treated with antithyroid drugs. The receptors originated from a female donor with Graves disease. Each CDR3 is given with its conserved first and last residue. A D gene is named only where the DNA matches it firmly. Size is stated for part of the rows, as once, few or many counts, or as a class when the clone is expanded.

DNA	CDR3	D	J	size	V
TGCGCCAGCAGCCAAGCCCCCCTGTCCTACGAGCAGTACTTC	CASSQAPLSYEQYF	NA	TRBJ2-7	many	TRBV4-1
TGTGCCAGCAGTTACTCAAGGGGGGGCCAACAGCCCCAGCATTTT	CASSYSRGGQQPQHF	NA	TRBJ1-5	many	TRBV6-5
TGTGCCAGCAGCTTAGCAGTTCTGGGAGCTTTCTTT	CASSLAVLGAFF	NA	TRBJ1-1	many	TRBV7-2
TGTGCCAGCAGTGAAGATCAGGGTTCACCCCTCCACTTT	CASSEDQGSPLHF	NA	TRBJ1-6	many	TRBV6-1
TGTGCCAGCATCTGGGGTGGGGGACATAGCAATCAGCCCCAGCATTTT	CASIWGGGHSNQPQHF	NA	TRBJ1-5	many	TRBV28
TGTGCCAGCAGCCTGACTAGCGGGGTTTACAATGAGCAGTTCTTC	CASSLTSGVYNEQFF	TRBD2	TRBJ2-1	few	TRBV11-2
TGCAGTGCTCCCCGCTCAGATACGCAGTATTTT	CSAPRSDTQYF	NA	TRBJ2-3	many	TRBV20-1
TGTGCCTGGGGGACCTACTACGAGCAGTACTTC	CAWGTYYEQYF	NA	TRBJ2-7	many	TRBV30
TGTGCCAGCAGCTCAAGTCAGGGAAAGACCCAGTACTTC	CASSSSQGKTQYF	NA	TRBJ2-5	many	TRBV13
TGTGCCAGCAGCTTAGGCCGGGACAGGGGGCGATCCGGGGAGCTGTTTTTT	CASSLGRDRGRSGELFF	TRBD1	TRBJ2-2	NA	TRBV7-9
TGTGCCAGCAGCTTTTGGGAAACTAACACCGGGGAGCTGTTTTTT	CASSFWETNTGELFF	NA	TRBJ2-2	many	TRBV11-2
TGTGCCAGTAGCCCTACAGGGGGAGGCGAAAAACTGTTTTTT	CASSPTGGGEKLFF	TRBD1	TRBJ1-4	many	TRBV19
TGTGCCAGCAGCTTTATCTCGGGGCAACAAGAGACCCAGTACTTC	CASSFISGQQETQYF	NA	TRBJ2-5	many	TRBV7-2